This T cell receptor (beta chain) was obtained from a study of T-cell reconstitution after alpha-beta-depleted transplantation in children. This clonotype was recorded a few times. A library of TCRbeta sequences, prepared with unique molecular identifiers, was generated. TCRdb fed the PCR reads into MiXCR, producing one record per CDR3 protein. The top ten hold less than 5% of the sample, which has around 600,000 distinct CDR3 sequences, roughly a tenth seen once. Material: PBMCs from the stem cell graft donor, obtained from the stem cell graft. The TCR was taken from a human donor who donated a stem cell graft to a child with acute myeloid leukemia.

CDR3 in DNA: TGTGCCAGCAGCAAGCGACCGGGACTCCACTCCTACGAGCAGTACTTC. It encodes CASSKRPGLHSYEQYF. The gene calls are TRBV5-6 and TRBJ2-7, with D perhaps matching TRBD2 (6 bases). Trimming took off 4 bases at V and 0 bases at J, with 17 bases between the two ends. Germline CDR1 and CDR2: SGHDT and YYEEEE. The CDR3 sequence is 16 residues long. Full variable domain (missing parts from reference TRBV5-6 and TRBJ2-7): DAGVTQSPTHLIKTRGQQVTLRCSPKSGHDTVSWYQQALGQGPQFIFQYYEEEERQRGNFPDRFSGHQFPNYSSELNVNALLLGDSALYLCASSKRPGLHSYEQYFGPGTRLTVT.